Presented here are 2 T cell receptor beta chains from one specimen sequenced in a study of T cell responses to AZD1222 COVID-19 vaccine. Sequencing was performed with immunoSEQ multiplex PCR; in TCRdb, only in-frame clones are kept and a portion is missing. The sample lists 140,000 or so clones; around nine tenths were seen once. The specimen was peripheral blood, collected on day 0 of AZD1222 vaccination. Source of these receptors: an adult in good health.

V is TRBV5-4 and J is TRBJ2-2; TRBD1 matches at 11 bases. CDR3 length: 15 residues. The ends lost 5 bases at V and 11 bases at J; junction bases unmatched: 11. Germline V gene sequence: CDR1 SGHNT, CDR2 YYREEE (reference sequence). The CDR3 region has the DNA TGTGCCAGCAGGTCCTCCGGGACAGGGGGGGCTGAGCTGTTTTTT. This codes for CASRSSGTGGAELFF.

The DNA for the CDR3 is TGTGCCTGGAGCCCCGAAGGAAACACCATATATTTT. The encoded protein is CAWSPEGNTIYF. The chain combines TRBV30 with TRBJ1-3; D not resolved. Per germline, CDR1 GTSNPN and CDR2 SVGIG (reference sequence). Trimming took 3 bases from V and 4 from J, leaving 7 bases between them. The CDR3 loop spans 12 amino acids.